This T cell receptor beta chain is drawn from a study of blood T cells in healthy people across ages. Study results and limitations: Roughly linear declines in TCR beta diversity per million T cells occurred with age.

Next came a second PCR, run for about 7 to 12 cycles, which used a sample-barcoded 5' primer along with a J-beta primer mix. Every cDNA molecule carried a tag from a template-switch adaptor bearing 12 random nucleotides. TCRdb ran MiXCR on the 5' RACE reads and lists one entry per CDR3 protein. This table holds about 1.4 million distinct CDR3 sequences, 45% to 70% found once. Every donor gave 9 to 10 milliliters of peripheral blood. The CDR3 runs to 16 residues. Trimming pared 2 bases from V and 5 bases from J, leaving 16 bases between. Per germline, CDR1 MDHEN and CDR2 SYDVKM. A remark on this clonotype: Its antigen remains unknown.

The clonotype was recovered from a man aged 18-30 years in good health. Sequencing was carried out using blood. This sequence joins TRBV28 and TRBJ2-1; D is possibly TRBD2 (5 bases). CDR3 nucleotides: TGTGCCAGCAGTTTACCCCGGGATCAATTTCACAATGAGCAGTTCTTC. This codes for CASSLPRDQFHNEQFF.